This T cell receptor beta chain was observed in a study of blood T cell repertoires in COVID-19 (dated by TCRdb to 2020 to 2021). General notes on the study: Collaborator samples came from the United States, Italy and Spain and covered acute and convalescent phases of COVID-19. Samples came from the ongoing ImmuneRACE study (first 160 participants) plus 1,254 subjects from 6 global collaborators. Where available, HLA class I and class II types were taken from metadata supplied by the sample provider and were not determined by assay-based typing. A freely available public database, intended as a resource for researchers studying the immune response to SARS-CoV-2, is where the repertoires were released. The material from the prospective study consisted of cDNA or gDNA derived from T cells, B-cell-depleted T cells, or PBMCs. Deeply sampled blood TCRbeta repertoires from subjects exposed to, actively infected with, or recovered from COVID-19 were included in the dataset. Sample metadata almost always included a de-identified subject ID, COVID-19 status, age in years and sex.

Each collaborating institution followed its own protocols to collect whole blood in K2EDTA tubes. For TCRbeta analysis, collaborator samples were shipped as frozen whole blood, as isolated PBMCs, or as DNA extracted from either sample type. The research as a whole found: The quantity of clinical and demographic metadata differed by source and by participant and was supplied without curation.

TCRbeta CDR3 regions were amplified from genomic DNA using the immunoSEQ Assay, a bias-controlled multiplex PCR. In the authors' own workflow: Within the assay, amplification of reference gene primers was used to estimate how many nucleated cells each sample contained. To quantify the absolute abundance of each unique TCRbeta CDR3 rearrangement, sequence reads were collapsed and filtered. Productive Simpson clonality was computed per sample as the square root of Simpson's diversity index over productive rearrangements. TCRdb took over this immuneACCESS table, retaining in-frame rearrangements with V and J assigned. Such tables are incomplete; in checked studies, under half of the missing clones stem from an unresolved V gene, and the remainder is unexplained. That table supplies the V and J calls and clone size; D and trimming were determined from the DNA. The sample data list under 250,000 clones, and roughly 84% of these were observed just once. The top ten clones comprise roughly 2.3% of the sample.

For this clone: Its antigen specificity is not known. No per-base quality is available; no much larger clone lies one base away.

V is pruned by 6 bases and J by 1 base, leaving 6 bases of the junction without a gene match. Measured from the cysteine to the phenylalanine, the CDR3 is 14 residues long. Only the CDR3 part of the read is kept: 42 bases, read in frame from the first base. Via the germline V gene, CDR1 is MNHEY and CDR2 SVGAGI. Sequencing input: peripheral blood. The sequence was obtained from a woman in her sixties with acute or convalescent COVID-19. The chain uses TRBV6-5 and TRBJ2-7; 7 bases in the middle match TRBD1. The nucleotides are TGTGCCAGCAGCCGACAGGGACCTTCCTACGAGCAGTACTTC. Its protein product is CASSRQGPSYEQYF.